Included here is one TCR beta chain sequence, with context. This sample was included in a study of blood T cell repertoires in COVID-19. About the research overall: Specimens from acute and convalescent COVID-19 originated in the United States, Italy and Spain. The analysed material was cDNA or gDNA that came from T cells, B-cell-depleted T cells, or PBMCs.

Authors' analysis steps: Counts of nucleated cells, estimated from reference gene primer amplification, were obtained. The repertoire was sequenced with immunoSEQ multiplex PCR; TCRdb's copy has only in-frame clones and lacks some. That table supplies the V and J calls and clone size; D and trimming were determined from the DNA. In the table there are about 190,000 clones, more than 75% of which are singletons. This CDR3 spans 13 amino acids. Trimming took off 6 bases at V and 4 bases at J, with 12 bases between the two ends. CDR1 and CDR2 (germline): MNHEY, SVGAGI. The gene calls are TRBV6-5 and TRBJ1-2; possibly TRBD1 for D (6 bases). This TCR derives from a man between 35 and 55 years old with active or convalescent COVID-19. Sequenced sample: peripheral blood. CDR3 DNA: TGTGCCAGCAGACAACAGGGCCTCTATGGCTACACCTTC. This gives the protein CASRQQGLYGYTF.